The next 20 T cell receptor beta chains were all read from a single sample in a study of a mutant IDH1 vaccine in newly diagnosed glioma (dated by TCRdb to the early 2020s). This specimen's time point label, per the study, means: week 11, during vaccination. Each vaccine dose, consisting of 300 ug of a 20-mer mutant IDH1 peptide in Montanide, was administered subcutaneously with topical imiquimod. These receptors have no known antigen. Libraries came from the immunoSEQ multiplex PCR assay. TCRdb's version of the immuneACCESS table is confined to in-frame rearrangements and falls short of the full clone set. An unresolved V gene accounts for under half of the shortfall where checked; the remainder is of unknown origin. Recorded for this sample are roughly 57,000 clones; about nine tenths of them occurred a single time. The ten largest clones capture under 2% of the sample. The sequencing here drew on PBMCs, taken from a glioma patient whose treatment included an IDH1 peptide vaccine. These receptors were taken from a man between 40 and 49 years old with glioma.

This chain links TRBV4-3 with TRBJ2-4; the D gene could be TRBD1 or TRBD2 (6 bases each). V lost 0 bases, J lost 0 bases, and 12 bases lay in between. Germline V gene data show CDR1 as LGHNA and CDR2 as YSLEER. There are 17 residues in the CDR3. The CDR3 DNA sequence: TGCGCCAGCAGCCAAGAGGAGGGGGGACGAGCCAAAAACATTCAGTACTTC. It yields the protein CASSQEEGGRAKNIQYF.

The gene calls are TRBV28 and TRBJ2-5, with 9 bases identical to TRBD1. V lost 6 bases, J lost 4 bases, and 12 bases stayed unmatched. Germline CDR1 and CDR2: MDHEN and SYDVKM. This CDR3 is 16 amino acids long. The CDR3 bases are TGTGCCAGCAGACGGCTCAGAGGGGGACAGGGAGAGACCCAGTACTTC. It codes for CASRRLRGGQGETQYF.

The chain recombines TRBV27 with TRBJ2-2; D remains unclear. This CDR3 has 13 amino acids. Trimming pared 6 bases from V and 0 bases from J, leaving 5 bases between. Per germline, CDR1 MNHEY and CDR2 SMNVEV (reference sequence). CDR3 sequence (DNA): TGTGCCAGCAGGGAATCGAACACCGGGGAGCTGTTTTTT. Translating gives CASRESNTGELFF.

V gene TRBV18 combines with J gene TRBJ1-1; D unclear. The CDR3 extends over 14 amino acids. The germline V gene encodes CDR1 KGHSH and CDR2 LQKENI. Trimming left V 4 bases short and J 0 bases short, with 9 bases between. The DNA for the CDR3 is TGTGCCAGCTCACTTCAGGAAATGAACACTGAAGCTTTCTTT. Protein sequence: CASSLQEMNTEAFF.

This clone was found a few times. The V gene is TRBV6-6, the J gene TRBJ1-1; the D gene is possibly TRBD1 (5 bases). The CDR3 covers 13 residues. V lost 5 bases and J lost 10, with 17 bases in between. Looked up from germline, CDR1 is MNHNY and CDR2 is SVGAGI (reference sequence). The CDR3 DNA follows: TGTGCCAGCAGTAACCCCGCGCTGAGGGGAGCTTTCTTT. Translated, it gives CASSNPALRGAFF.

This clone was observed a single time. The chain carries TRBV12-5 and TRBJ2-7; D gene uncertain. The CDR3 extends over 14 amino acids. CDR1 and CDR2 (germline): LGHNT, FRNRAP. Between the trimmed V and J ends, which lost 6 bases and 5 bases, there was a span of 17 bases. CDR3: CASGPVDALDEQYV. CDR3 DNA: TGTGCTAGTGGACCGGTGGACGCGCTGGACGAGCAGTACGTC.

The J gene is TRBJ2-7, the V gene TRBV11-2; 10 nucleotides align to TRBD2. This CDR3 contains 13 residues. V was clipped by 7 bases and J by 3 bases; unmatched bases: 3. Per germline, CDR1 SGHAT and CDR2 FQNNGV. In DNA form, the CDR3 reads TGTGCCAGCATTCCTAGCGGGAGCTACGAGCAGTACTTC. Protein sequence: CASIPSGSYEQYF.

The CDR3 here is CASKGWRYGYTF. CDR3 nucleotides: TGTGCCAGCAAGGGATGGCGTTATGGCTACACCTTC. The chain is built from TRBV28 and TRBJ1-2; D is uncertain. The CDR3 runs 12 residues. Germline V lookup: CDR1 MDHEN, CDR2 SYDVKM. Trimming took 7 bases from V and 5 from J, leaving 11 bases between them.

About this clone itself: The junction differs from germline at one of its ends, possibly a read error. V and J are TRBV7-2 and TRBJ2-1; 8 nucleotides align to TRBD2. From germline, CDR1 is SGHTA and CDR2 FQGNSA. The CDR3 contains 12 residues. The chain's CDR3 is CAGGGSYNEQFF. The CDR3 nucleotides are TGCGCGGGAGGAGGCTCCTACAATGAGCAGTTCTTC. Full variable domain (rest looked up from reference TRBV7-2 and TRBJ2-1): GAGVSQSPSNKVTEKGKDVELRCDPISGHTALYWYRQSLGQGLEFLIYFQGNSAPDKSGLPSDRFSAERTGGSVSTLTIQRTQQEDSAVYLCAGGGSYNEQFFGPGTRLTVL.

The genes are TRBV19 and TRBJ2-5; 12 nucleotides align to TRBD2. The CDR3 consists of 16 residues. Germline lookup yields CDR1 LNHDA and CDR2 SQIVND (reference sequence). The V gene end was trimmed by 1 base and the J gene end by 7 bases; junction bases not matched to a gene: 7. CDR3 nucleotide sequence: TGTGCCAGTAGTATAGCCCCGGGACTAGCGGGTGGGACCCAGTACTTC. Its translation is CASSIAPGLAGGTQYF.

The chain recombines TRBV11-1 with TRBJ2-7, with TRBD2 identical over 7 bases. V lost 8 bases to trimming and J lost 0 bases; unmatched junction nucleotides: 19. The CDR3 is 18 residues long. In germline, CDR1 is SGHAT, CDR2 FQDESV (reference sequence). DNA for the CDR3: TGTGCCAGCCCTACGCGGGGCGGGAGTATTACTGTCTCCTACGAGCAGTACTTC. This sequence encodes CASPTRGGSITVSYEQYF.

This chain joins TRBV6-1 and TRBJ1-6; D remains ambiguous. The CDR3 is 14 amino acids. Germline values: CDR1 MNHNS, CDR2 SASEGT. Trimming pared 6 bases from V and 11 bases from J, leaving 17 bases between. CDR3 amino acids: CASRQVALRAPLHF. Here the CDR3 DNA reads TGTGCCAGCAGGCAGGTAGCCCTCCGGGCACCCCTCCACTTT.

This chain connects TRBV13 to TRBJ2-1, with 7 bases aligning to TRBD2. The length of the CDR3 is 16 residues. V lost 2 bases to trimming and J lost 7 bases; unmatched junction nucleotides: 11. CDR1 and CDR2 (germline): PRHDT, FYEKMQ (reference sequence). CDR3 bases: TGTGCCAGCAGCTTAAAAGGTGAGCGGGGCTCTAATGAGCAGTTCTTC. Its protein product is CASSLKGERGSNEQFF.

The sample holds one count of this clone. The CDR3 region is CASSYGQGANQPQHF. DNA of the CDR3: TGTGCCAGCAGCTACGGACAGGGGGCGAATCAGCCCCAGCATTTT. The chain couples TRBV14 to TRBJ1-5, with 11 bases lining up with TRBD1. Germline V gene sequence: CDR1 SGHDN, CDR2 FVKESK. J gave up 4 bases and V 5 bases, and 4 bases lay outside the gene matches. This CDR3 spans 15 amino acids. Filled out from reference TRBV14 and TRBJ1-5, the complete variable domain reads EAGVTQFPSHSVIEKGQTVTLRCDPISGHDNLYWYRRVMGKEIKFLLHFVKESKQDESGMPNNRFLAERTGGTYSTLKVQPAELEDSGVYFCASSYGQGANQPQHFGDGTRLSIL.

The chain uses TRBV5-1 and TRBJ1-1, with a tentative D call TRBD1 (5 bases). Germline-derived CDR1 and CDR2 are SGHRS and YFSETQ. V was trimmed by 4 bases and J by 10 bases, leaving 17 bases between them. CDR3 length equals 13 residues. The CDR3 reads CASSPESQRGAFF. The DNA of the CDR3 is TGCGCCAGCAGCCCCGAGTCACAAAGGGGAGCTTTCTTT.

The rearrangement uses TRBV6-5 and TRBJ1-1; D perhaps matches TRBD1 (6 bases). The CDR3 loop spans 13 amino acids. V dropped 5 bases and J dropped 6 bases, with 13 bases sitting between them. The germline V gene has CDR1 MNHEY and CDR2 SVGAGI. This CDR3 reads CASSRTVFSEAFF. For the CDR3, the DNA is TGTGCCAGCAGTCGGACAGTTTTCTCTGAAGCTTTCTTT.

The V call is TRBV7-9, the J call TRBJ2-2; D might be TRBD1 or TRBD2, each matching 6 bases. Trimming took off 1 base at V and 0 bases at J, with 12 bases between the two ends. The CDR3 is 17 amino acids. From germline, CDR1 is SEHNR and CDR2 FQNEAQ (reference sequence). CDR3 in amino acids: CASSLGEGGTNTGELFF. As DNA, the CDR3 is TGTGCCAGCAGCTTAGGAGAGGGGGGCACGAACACCGGGGAGCTGTTTTTT.

This clone was seen once. The chain couples TRBV19 to TRBJ2-6, with 9 bases identical to TRBD1. This CDR3 region has 21 residues. V trimming: 1 base; J trimming: 4 bases; junction bases outside the gene matches: 17. Germline CDR1 reads LNHDA; CDR2 reads SQIVND (reference sequence). The CDR3 spells CASSIGPRGTGLDPGANVLTF. CDR3 sequence (DNA): TGTGCCAGTAGTATAGGGCCGCGGGGGACAGGGCTTGACCCGGGGGCCAACGTCCTGACTTTC.

V usage is TRBV6-6 and J usage is TRBJ2-1; D is perhaps TRBD1 (6 bases). Germline V CDR1 and CDR2: MNHNY, SVGAGI (reference sequence). The V end was cut by 9 bases, the J end by 3 bases, with 21 bases between. The CDR3 runs 16 residues. CDR3 sequence (DNA): TGTGCCAGTCACGCTACAGGGACAATAGGCTACAATGAGCAGTTCTTC. Protein product: CASHATGTIGYNEQFF.

This clone appeared a single time. The chain couples TRBV5-1 to TRBJ1-1; possibly TRBD1 for D (5 bases). From germline, CDR1 is SGHRS and CDR2 YFSETQ. V lost 3 bases and J lost 4, with 16 bases in between. There are 15 residues in the CDR3. In nucleotides, the CDR3 is TGCGCCAGCAGCTACATCCGGGACTCGGGCACTGAAGCTTTCTTT. Protein product: CASSYIRDSGTEAFF.